This T cell receptor beta chain emerged from a study of shared clonotypes between healthy human individuals. Study outcomes and limitations: Naive subsets generally had larger estimated richness than memory subsets.

Germline V CDR1 and CDR2: SGHRS, YFSETQ. V was pared by 1 base and J by 5 bases, with 18 bases between. The CDR3 extends over 17 amino acids. Naivety among CD8 cells was defined by CD45RO negativity and positive CCR7 selection, thereby excluding terminally differentiated effector memory CD45RA+ cells. Clones were sequenced by immunoSEQ multiplex PCR, and TCRdb holds only the in-frame ones, with some missing. The sample shows around 2,000,000 clones, just under 95% of them seen only once. A note on this clone: The antigen remains undetermined.

The chain recombines TRBV5-1 with TRBJ2-2; D call uncertain. Source material: naive CD8+ T cells sorted from blood. The sequence came from a man aged 18-30 years in good health. CDR3 nucleotide sequence: TGCGCCAGCAGCTTGACAAATCGGCAGGCAAGGACCGGGGAGCTGTTTTTT. This encodes CASSLTNRQARTGELFF.